Listed below are T cell receptor beta chains from one sample, sequenced in a study of T cell repertoires in cytomegalovirus infection. In TCRdb, the reads were re-called with MiXCR into one record per CDR3 protein. The sample includes approximately 470,000 distinct CDR3 sequences, about 39% of them seen just once. Antigens for these TCRs are unknown. Here the sequenced sample was cultured PBMCs, taken from culture after CMV antigen stimulation. These receptors came from a human donor in good health (CMV status not recorded). Some clones in this sample may be carry-over from other donors' samples. The CDR3 runs from the conserved cysteine through the conserved F or W. A D gene is named only where the DNA matches it firmly. Clone size is not always given. Where it is, it says once, few, many or a class for expanded clones.

D gene	clone size	V gene	J gene	CDR3 DNA	CDR3 protein
.	few	TRBV6-6	TRBJ2-7	TGTGCCAGCACCTACCGACGCGGCCGTTCCTACGAGCAGTACTTC	CASTYRRGRSYEQYF
TRBD1	.	TRBV6-1	TRBJ2-5	TGTGCCAGCAGTGAATTGACAGGGGGATTCGGAAAGACCCAGTACTTC	CASSELTGGFGKTQYF
TRBD1	.	TRBV7-2	TRBJ2-7	TGTGCCAGCAGCCTCCAGACAGGGGGCGAGACCTACGAGCAGTACTTC	CASSLQTGGETYEQYF
TRBD2	.	TRBV10-3	TRBJ2-7	TGTGCCATCAAGGACGGGACTAAGGACGAGCAGTACTTC	CAIKDGTKDEQYF
TRBD2	.	TRBV4-1	TRBJ2-7	TGTGCCAGCAGCCATGACAGCGGGGGACCTACCTACGAGCAGTACTTC	CASSHDSGGPTYEQYF
TRBD2	.	TRBV7-9	TRBJ2-5	TGTGCCAGCAGCTTCGTTCTAGCGGGAGAACGAGAGACCCAGTACTTC	CASSFVLAGERETQYF
.	few	TRBV20-1	TRBJ2-3	TGCAGTGCCCAGACGACAGGGAGCGGGCCAGATACGCAGTATTTT	CSAQTTGSGPDTQYF
.	.	TRBV6-6	TRBJ1-6	TGTGCCAGCAGTTACTCGCAGTCCGGACCGGGAGGTTCACCCCTCCACTTT	CASSYSQSGPGGSPLHF
.	few	TRBV7-6	TRBJ1-1	TGTGCCAGCAGCGCCACGGGGGCGCCGAGCTCTGAAGCTTTCTTT	CASSATGAPSSEAFF
TRBD1	few	TRBV28	TRBJ1-4	TGTGCCAGCAGTTCACAGGGGCTCAATGAAAAACTGTTTTTT	CASSSQGLNEKLFF
.	few	TRBV10-3	TRBJ1-2	TGTGCCATCAGTGACCAGGACAGCTACTATGGCTACACCTTC	CAISDQDSYYGYTF
.	.	TRBV4-1	TRBJ2-3	TGCGCCAGCAGCTCCCACGCTGGCGAAACCCCGTTCCCTAGCACAGATACGCAGTATTTT	CASSSHAGETPFPSTDTQYF
TRBD2	many	TRBV7-2	TRBJ2-5	TGTGCCAGCAGCTTAAGGACTAGCGGGTTTCAAGAGACCCAGTACTTC	CASSLRTSGFQETQYF
TRBD1	.	TRBV20-1	TRBJ2-1	TGCAGCGCAACAGGGGACAATGAGCAGTTCTTC	CSATGDNEQFF
.	few	TRBV28	TRBJ2-7	TGTGCCAGCAGTTCCCCCCTCGAGCAGTACTTC	CASSSPLEQYF
.	.	TRBV6-5	TRBJ2-5	TGTGCCAGCAGTTACGCCTCTGGTCAAGAGACCCAGTACTTC	CASSYASGQETQYF
.	few	TRBV7-2	TRBJ1-6	TGTGCCAGCAGCTTAGGGGTCGGCAGGCTGGATTCACCCCTCCACTTT	CASSLGVGRLDSPLHF
.	.	TRBV19	TRBJ1-1	TGTGCCAGTAGTATGCGCGGAGGGTCGACTGAAGCTTTCTTT	CASSMRGGSTEAFF
TRBD2	.	TRBV4-1	TRBJ2-1	TGCGCCAGCAGCCGATCCCCGTGGGCTAGCGGGGCAGATGAGCAGTTCTTC	CASSRSPWASGADEQFF
.	.	TRBV10-3	TRBJ2-5	TGTGCCATCGGGGGGACAGTAGAGACCCAGTACTTC	CAIGGTVETQYF
TRBD2	.	TRBV19	TRBJ2-1	TGTGCCAGTACCAGACGACCCGGGACTAGCGGTTGGAATGAGCAGTTCTTC	CASTRRPGTSGWNEQFF
.	.	TRBV4-1	TRBJ2-7	TGCGCCAGCAGCCAAGAGCGTGATTCCTACGAGCAGTACTTC	CASSQERDSYEQYF
.	.	TRBV11-2	TRBJ2-7	TGTGCCAGCAGCTTAAGGGGTAGTAATTACGAGCAGTACTTC	CASSLRGSNYEQYF
.	.	TRBV6-6	TRBJ2-5	TGTGCCAGCTCAACCGCCGGGACCCAGTACTTC	CASSTAGTQYF
TRBD2	.	TRBV10-3	TRBJ2-1	TGTGCCACCAGGACTAGCGGGAACGACAATGAGCAGTTCTTC	CATRTSGNDNEQFF
.	many	TRBV7-2	TRBJ2-5	TGTGCCAGCAGCTCGACAGGGAGGCAAGAGACCCAGTACTTC	CASSSTGRQETQYF
.	.	TRBV6-1	TRBJ1-6	TGTGCCAGCAGCGCCGAATCACCCCTCCACTTT	CASSAESPLHF
.	.	TRBV5-1	TRBJ2-7	TGCGCCAGCAGCGTGGGACCGGGCTACGAGCAGTACTTC	CASSVGPGYEQYF
.	few	TRBV7-8	TRBJ2-7	TGTGCCAGCAGCCCAAACCCAAGGCCAGGGCGGTACGAGCAGTACTTC	CASSPNPRPGRYEQYF
TRBD1	.	TRBV11-2	TRBJ2-3	TGTGCCAGCAGCCCGTCACCGGGACAGGTATCTCAGTATTTT	CASSPSPGQVSQYF
TRBD2	once	TRBV2	TRBJ2-3	TGTGCCAGCAGGGAGCGGGGGGGAAAAGATACGCAGTATTTT	CASRERGGKDTQYF
.	few	TRBV7-2	TRBJ2-7	TGTGCCAGCAGCTTCACCGGGCCCACCTACGAGCAGTACTTC	CASSFTGPTYEQYF
.	.	TRBV5-6	TRBJ2-3	TGTGCCAGCAGTTTTTCGGTCGTGTCGGCAGATACGCAGTATTTT	CASSFSVVSADTQYF
.	.	TRBV20-1	TRBJ2-4	TGCAGTGTTTCAGACGGTAGCGGAGCGAAAAACATTCAGTACTTC	CSVSDGSGAKNIQYF
TRBD1	many	TRBV7-2	TRBJ1-4	TGTGCCAGCAGCTTTGGACAGGGAGGCTTTAATGAAAAACTGTTTTTT	CASSFGQGGFNEKLFF
.	many	TRBV7-2	TRBJ2-7	TGTGCCAGCAGCTTCAACAGGGCCTACGAGCAGTACTTC	CASSFNRAYEQYF
.	.	TRBV9	TRBJ2-3	TGTGCCAGCAGACCCGCGGGGCTAGGCAAAAGCACAGATACGCAGTATTTT	CASRPAGLGKSTDTQYF
TRBD2	.	TRBV7-2	TRBJ2-5	TGTGCCAGCAGCACCACTAGCGGGGGGCTCCCCAGGTACTTC	CASSTTSGGLPRYF
TRBD2	.	TRBV18	TRBJ2-7	TGTGCCAGCTCACCTATAACGGCTGGAGCGGGAGTACCGTACGAGCAGTACTTC	CASSPITAGAGVPYEQYF
.	.	TRBV6-2/TRBV6-3	TRBJ1-2	TGTGCCAGCAGTTACGGGTGGCCGACTTTGGAAGGCTACACCTTC	CASSYGWPTLEGYTF
.	.	TRBV7-9	TRBJ1-1	TGTGCCAGCAGCTTAGTGGTAGGGTCCGGGGACACTGAAGCTTTCTTT	CASSLVVGSGDTEAFF
.	.	TRBV6-1	TRBJ1-4	TGTGCCAGCAGCGAAAACAGTGCAACTAATGAAAAACTGTTTTTT	CASSENSATNEKLFF